The 23 T cell receptor beta chains below come from one sample, sequenced in a study of cytomegalovirus exposure and HLA in healthy donors. PCR amplification relied on 60 Vbeta primers (plus 13 Jbeta primers). Sequencing used immunoSEQ multiplex PCR; TCRdb keeps in-frame clones, though not all of them. The data hold some 89,000 clones, with 75% to 85% observed a single time. Specimen: PBMCs. The receptors stem from a woman aged 30 to 39 in good health and CMV-seronegative.

This rearrangement joins TRBV30 to TRBJ1-2; 7 bases are a match to TRBD1. The CDR3 length is 15 residues. Germline CDR1 and CDR2: GTSNPN and SVGIG (reference sequence). Trimming took 2 bases from V and 5 from J; bases not matched to a gene: 11. DNA of the CDR3: TGTGCCTGGAGTCCCCTACGACAGGGTGGGTATGGCTACACCTTC. It is translated as CAWSPLRQGGYGYTF.

This clone was counted a single time. This chain uses TRBV11-2 with TRBJ2-7, with 7 bases identical to TRBD1. The CDR3 has 14 amino acids. Losses at the gene ends were 5 bases for V and 3 bases for J; bases not matched to a gene: 7. Germline V lookup: CDR1 SGHAT, CDR2 FQNNGV. CDR3 region: CASSPRDRHYEQYF. The DNA of the CDR3 is TGTGCCAGCAGCCCCCGGGACAGACACTACGAGCAGTACTTC.

The chain links TRBV28 to TRBJ2-7, with TRBD2 matching 9 bases. The J segment lost 3 bases and the V segment lost 2 bases, leaving 2 bases of the junction unmatched. Germline V gene lookup returns CDR1 MDHEN and CDR2 SYDVKM. The CDR3 consists of 14 residues. The CDR3 DNA follows: TGTGCCAGCAGTTTACTAGCGGGATTCTACGAGCAGTACTTC. Encoded protein: CASSLLAGFYEQYF.

Many counts were recorded for this clone. The chain carries TRBV6-1 and TRBJ2-4; D not certain. CDR1 MNHNS and CDR2 SASEGT come from the germline V gene. V shed 2 bases and J shed 0 bases, with 8 bases lying between them. The CDR3 runs 15 residues. The CDR3 is CASSEIGLAKNIQYF. The DNA of the CDR3 is TGTGCCAGCAGTGAAATCGGGTTAGCCAAAAACATTCAGTACTTC.

This clone was observed a few times. V and J are TRBV10-3 and TRBJ2-5; tentatively, D is TRBD1 (6 bases). Deletions cut 7 bases from V and 5 bases from J, with 14 bases between. The CDR3 has 13 amino acids. Germline-derived CDR1 and CDR2 are ENHRY and SYGVKD. CDR3 amino acids: CAITGATGETQYF. As DNA, the CDR3 is TGTGCCATCACAGGGGCGACGGGGGAGACCCAGTACTTC.

CDR3 amino acids: CASAGPSSNQPQHF. As DNA, the CDR3 is TGTGCCAGCGCCGGTCCCTCTAGCAATCAGCCCCAGCATTTT. The V call is TRBV6-6, the J call TRBJ1-5; D is undetermined. Trimming cost V 8 bases and J 0 bases, with 11 bases left between them. Germline V CDR1 and CDR2: MNHNY, SVGAGI (reference sequence). CDR3 length equals 14 residues.

This clone was recorded once. The chain combines TRBV9 with TRBJ2-7, with 10 bases aligning to TRBD2. The CDR3 is 15 amino acids. Germline V gene data show CDR1 as SGDLS and CDR2 as YYNGEE. Trimming removed 4 bases from V and 4 bases from J; junction bases left unmatched: 8. The CDR3 DNA reads as TGTGCCAGCAGCCCCCTAGCGGGAGCCGATTACGAGCAGTACTTC. Amino acid sequence: CASSPLAGADYEQYF. The whole variable domain, filled in from reference TRBV9 and TRBJ2-7, reads DSGVTQTPKHLITATGQRVTLRCSPRSGDLSVYWYQQSLDQGLQFLIQYYNGEERAKGNILERFSAQQFPDLHSELNLSSLELGDSALYFCASSPLAGADYEQYFGPGTRLTVT.

The genes are TRBV18 and TRBJ1-5, with D tentatively TRBD1 (5 bases). This CDR3 comprises 15 residues. V gave up 3 bases and J gave up 0 bases, with 9 bases separating them. CDR1 KGHSH and CDR2 LQKENI come from the germline V gene. The CDR3 DNA follows: TGTGCCAGCTCACCGGGGCGAAGTAGCAATCAGCCCCAGCATTTT. This codes for CASSPGRSSNQPQHF.

The genes are TRBV11-2 and TRBJ2-7; 9 bases match TRBD2. This CDR3 spans 18 amino acids. Germline V gene sequence: CDR1 SGHAT, CDR2 FQNNGV. After removal of 5 bases from V and 0 bases from J, the junction contained 14 bases not matched to a gene. CDR3: CASSATRGYSGSSYEQYF. In nucleotides, the CDR3 is TGTGCCAGCAGCGCCACTAGGGGCTATAGCGGGAGCTCCTACGAGCAGTACTTC.

V gene TRBV6-4 combines with J gene TRBJ1-4; D is undetermined. This CDR3 is built from 15 residues. Germline loops: CDR1 MRHNA, CDR2 SNTAGT. Trimming removed 6 bases from V and 6 bases from J, with 17 bases in between. The CDR3 here is CASRVQFRGYEKLFF. The CDR3 DNA is TGTGCCAGCAGAGTACAGTTTAGAGGGTATGAAAAACTGTTTTTT.

This clone was picked up a small number of times. V is TRBV7-2 and J is TRBJ2-7; 12 bases map to TRBD2. V gave up 7 bases and J gave up 2 bases; unmatched junction bases: 6. The germline V gene has CDR1 SGHTA and CDR2 FQGNSA. CDR3 length: 15 residues. In DNA form, the CDR3 reads TGTGCCAGCACCTATCGGACTAGCGGGACCTACGAGCAGTACTTC. This sequence encodes CASTYRTSGTYEQYF.

This chain connects TRBV28 to TRBJ2-3; TRBD1 agrees at 8 bases. Unmatched junction bases numbered 12, after V lost 4 bases and J lost 0 bases. Per germline, CDR1 MDHEN and CDR2 SYDVKM. The CDR3 covers 18 residues. The CDR3 DNA reads TGTGCCAGCAGTTCGATTGGCAAAACAGGGGGTAGCACAGATACGCAGTATTTT. It encodes CASSSIGKTGGSTDTQYF.

The J gene is TRBJ2-1, the V gene TRBV6-6; 8 bases are a match to TRBD2. CDR1 is MNHNY and CDR2 is SVGAGI in the germline V gene (reference sequence). The CDR3 extends over 16 amino acids. With V trimmed by 8 bases and J by 5 bases, 14 bases remained unmatched. CDR3 DNA: TGTGCCAGCGGGACTACTAGCGGCCCCCGGGACAATGAGCAGTTCTTC. Translating it yields CASGTTSGPRDNEQFF.

This clone was detected once. The chain recombines TRBV7-3 with TRBJ2-7; D is unresolved. The CDR3 consists of 15 residues. Trimming took off 5 bases at V and 5 bases at J, with 19 bases between the two ends. Germline values: CDR1 SGHTA, CDR2 FQGTGA. CDR3 loop: CASSPSGLKPDEQYF. DNA for the CDR3: TGTGCCAGCAGCCCTAGTGGCCTGAAACCCGACGAGCAGTACTTC.

V usage is TRBV2 and J usage is TRBJ2-7, with D unresolved. The V gene's germline CDR1 is SNHLY and CDR2 FYNNEI. The CDR3 spans 11 residues. The germline V and J ends were trimmed by 4 bases and 4 bases, with 5 bases remaining between them. Written as DNA, the CDR3 is TGTGCCAGCAGTGCGGTGTACGAGCAGTACTTC. This sequence encodes CASSAVYEQYF.

The chain combines TRBV5-1 with TRBJ1-6; unclear D gene. The length of the CDR3 is 11 residues. The ends were cut back, 6 bases at V and 12 bases at J, with 10 bases in the middle. The V gene's germline CDR1 is SGHRS and CDR2 YFSETQ. CDR3 in amino acids: CASIREGPLHF. The CDR3 coding sequence is TGCGCCAGCATACGAGAGGGACCCCTCCACTTT.

This clone has more than one count but fewer than ten. The chain joins TRBV6-4 to TRBJ1-1; TRBD1 might be the D (6 bases). The CDR3 has 13 residues. Germline V gene sequence: CDR1 MRHNA, CDR2 SNTAGT. V was shortened by 6 bases and J by 8 bases, with 16 bases between the two germline ends. The CDR3 loop is CASRPWKQGEAFF. The CDR3 nucleotides are TGTGCCAGCAGACCTTGGAAACAGGGAGAAGCTTTCTTT.

About this clone: One end of the junction is discordant with germline, which a read error may explain. The chain is built from TRBV9 and TRBJ2-1; possibly TRBD2 for D (5 bases). This CDR3 has 16 residues. Germline loops: CDR1 SGDLS, CDR2 YYNGEE. The CDR3 region is CANSAGGPSSYNEQFF. DNA for the CDR3: TGTGCCAACAGCGCGGGCGGGCCGAGCTCCTACAATGAGCAGTTCTTC.

The rearrangement uses TRBV5-1 and TRBJ2-7; 7 bases are shared with TRBD1. V shed 3 bases and J 0 bases; nucleotides not matched to a gene: 3. CDR3 length: 14 residues. Germline V gene data show CDR1 as SGHRS and CDR2 as YFSETQ. The CDR3 nucleotides are TGCGCCAGCAGCTCATCAGGGGGCTCCTACGAGCAGTACTTC. Its protein is CASSSSGGSYEQYF. The variable domain in full, with the rest retrieved from reference TRBV5-1 and TRBJ2-7, is KAGVTQTPRYLIKTRGQQVTLSCSPISGHRSVSWYQQTPGQGLQFLFEYFSETQRNKGNFPGRFSGRQFSNSRSEMNVSTLELGDSALYLCASSSSGGSYEQYFGPGTRLTVT.

There are a few counts of this clone. The chain combines TRBV28 with TRBJ2-7, with 11 bases fitting TRBD1. J was trimmed by 5 bases and V by 6 bases; bases with no gene match: 15. The CDR3 sequence is 17 residues long. From germline, CDR1 is MDHEN and CDR2 SYDVKM. The DNA for the CDR3 is TGTGCCAGCAGCCGCCGGGACAGGGGGATGGATGACCACGAGCAGTACTTC. This translates into CASSRRDRGMDDHEQYF.

The genes are TRBV19 and TRBJ2-1, with D tentatively TRBD1 (6 bases). CDR3 length: 14 amino acids. Germline CDR1 and CDR2: LNHDA and SQIVND (reference sequence). Deletions cut 3 bases from V and 3 bases from J, with 9 bases between. This CDR3 is CASSMQGLYNEQFF. The CDR3 bases are TGTGCCAGTAGTATGCAGGGGCTCTACAATGAGCAGTTCTTC.

This chain links TRBV4-1 with TRBJ2-4, with 9 bases matching TRBD1. Germline V gene sequence: CDR1 MGHRA, CDR2 YSYEKL. J lost 6 bases, V lost 5 bases, and 5 bases had no gene match. The CDR3 is made up of 14 amino acids. CDR3: CASSGADRGNIQYF. The CDR3 DNA is TGCGCCAGCAGCGGAGCGGACAGGGGAAACATTCAGTACTTC.

This clone was detected once. The gene calls are TRBV19 and TRBJ2-1, with TRBD2 as a possible D gene (6 bases). Deletions cut 2 bases from V and 2 bases from J, with 16 bases between. CDR1 is LNHDA, CDR2 SQIVND, per germline (reference sequence). The CDR3 sequence is 17 residues long. CDR3 sequence: CASSIPRRGLAYNEQFF. CDR3 in DNA: TGTGCCAGTAGTATACCTCGACGGGGACTCGCCTACAATGAGCAGTTCTTC.